This T cell receptor (beta chain) was sequenced for a study of Tregs in tolerant kidney transplant recipients. Only in-frame clones appear in the TCRdb table, and some are missing; sequencing was by immunoSEQ multiplex PCR. The sample lists about 72,000 clones; roughly 92% were seen once. Trimming took off 3 bases at V and 1 base at J, with 7 bases between the two ends. The CDR3 covers 13 residues. Germline CDR1 LGHNT, CDR2 FRNRAP. This clonotype was sampled from a human donor who received a combined kidney and bone marrow transplant. The V gene is TRBV12-5, the J gene TRBJ2-7, with D unclear. This sample comprised CD8+ T cells from blood, obtained before the transplant. CDR3 sequence (DNA): TGTGCTAGTGGTTTAACTTCTTCCTACGAGCAGTACTTC. Residues: CASGLTSSYEQYF.